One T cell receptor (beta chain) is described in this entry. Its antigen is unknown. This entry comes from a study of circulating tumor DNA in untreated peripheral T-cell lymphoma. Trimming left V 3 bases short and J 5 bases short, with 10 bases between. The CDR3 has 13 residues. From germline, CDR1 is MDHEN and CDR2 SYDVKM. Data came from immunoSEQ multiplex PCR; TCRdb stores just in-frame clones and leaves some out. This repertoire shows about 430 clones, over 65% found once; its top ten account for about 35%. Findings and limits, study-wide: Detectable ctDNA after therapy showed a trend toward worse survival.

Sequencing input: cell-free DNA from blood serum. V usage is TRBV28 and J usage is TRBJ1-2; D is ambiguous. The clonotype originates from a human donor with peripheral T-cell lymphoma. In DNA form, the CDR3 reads TGTGCCAGCAGTTTGCTCCGGATTTATGGCTACACCTTC. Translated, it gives CASSLLRIYGYTF.